The 5 T cell receptor beta chains given below trace back to one sample, sequenced in a study of T cells in Graves' hyperthyroidism and ophthalmopathy. Researchers amplified the TCR beta CDR3 regions from RNA transcripts. The TCR CDR3 first-round RT-PCR relied on the HTBI primer set. TCRdb reprocessed the multiplex PCR reads with MiXCR, giving one entry per CDR3 protein. The data show under 350,000 distinct CDR3 sequences, roughly a fifth seen once. Sequencing used blood. The receptors come from a woman in her fifties or sixties with Graves' hyperthyroidism.

The chain has TRBV9 and TRBJ2-3; 8 bases are a match to TRBD1. Germline V gene sequence: CDR1 SGDLS, CDR2 YYNGEE. The length of the CDR3 is 15 residues. Trimming cost V 3 bases and J 2 bases; bases outside gene matches: 5. As DNA, the CDR3 is TGTGCCAGCAGCGAGCAGGGGGCTAACACAGATACGCAGTATTTT. Translated: CASSEQGANTDTQYF.

This clonotype was counted many times. This sequence joins TRBV12-3 or TRBV12-4 and TRBJ1-3; TRBD1 is a possible D gene (6 bases). V lost 5 bases to trimming and J lost 1 base, with 12 bases between them. The CDR3 is made up of 15 amino acids. DNA for the CDR3: TGTGCCAGCAGTCGACAGGCTTTATCTGGAAACACCATATATTTT. This encodes CASSRQALSGNTIYF.

This chain uses TRBV19 with TRBJ2-1, with 9 nucleotides matching TRBD2. The germline V gene encodes CDR1 LNHDA and CDR2 SQIVND (reference sequence). Trimming at V came to 6 bases and at J to 7 bases, leaving 13 bases not matched to a gene. This CDR3 is 16 amino acids long. CDR3: CASRAGGASGENEQFF. The CDR3 DNA sequence: TGTGCCAGTAGGGCAGGTGGGGCTAGCGGGGAAAATGAGCAGTTCTTC.

The sample holds many counts of this clonotype. The junction departs from the called germline gene at one end, perhaps through a read error. The chain employs TRBV6-5 and TRBJ2-7; 7 bases are a match to TRBD2. Germline V CDR1 and CDR2: MNHEY, SVGAGI. The CDR3 extends over 15 amino acids. This CDR3 is CASTYSGTKGFEQYF. In DNA, the CDR3 is TGTGCCAGCACTTACTCCGGGACTAAAGGCTTCGAGCAGTACTTC.

This clonotype was detected many times. The V call is TRBV11-2, the J call TRBJ2-7, with 8 bases that match TRBD1. Trimming took 4 bases from V and 5 from J; bases not matched to a gene: 10. The CDR3 totals 15 residues. Germline CDR1 is SGHAT and CDR2 is FQNNGV. The CDR3 reads CASSSGDRFRDEQYF. The CDR3 DNA follows: TGTGCCAGCAGCTCCGGGGACAGGTTTAGGGACGAGCAGTACTTC.